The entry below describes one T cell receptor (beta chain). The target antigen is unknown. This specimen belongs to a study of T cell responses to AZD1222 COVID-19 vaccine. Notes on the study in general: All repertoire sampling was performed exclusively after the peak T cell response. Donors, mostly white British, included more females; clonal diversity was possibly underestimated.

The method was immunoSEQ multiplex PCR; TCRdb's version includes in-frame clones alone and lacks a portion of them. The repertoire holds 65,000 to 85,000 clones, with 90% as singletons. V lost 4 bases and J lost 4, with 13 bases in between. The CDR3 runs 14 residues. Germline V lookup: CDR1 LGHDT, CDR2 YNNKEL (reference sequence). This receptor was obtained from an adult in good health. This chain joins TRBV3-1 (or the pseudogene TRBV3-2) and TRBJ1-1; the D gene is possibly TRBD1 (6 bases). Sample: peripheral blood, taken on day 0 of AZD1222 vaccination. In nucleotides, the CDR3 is TGTGCCAGCAGCCGGGAGACAGGCGGCACTGAAGCTTTCTTT. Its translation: CASSRETGGTEAFF.